The sequence of this TCR beta chain was determined in a study of blood T cell repertoires in COVID-19. Study-level information: From the United States, Italy and Spain came samples of acute and convalescent COVID-19. PBMCs, B-cell-depleted T cells, or T cells were the source of the cDNA or gDNA that made up the material.

Trimming cost V 5 bases and J 5 bases, with 17 bases left between them. The CDR3 totals 15 residues. Germline CDR1 is MRHNA and CDR2 is SNTAGT. Per the study methods: Amplification with reference gene primers provided the estimates of nucleated cell counts. TCRdb's table, derived via immunoSEQ multiplex PCR, lists solely in-frame clones and lacks some. V, J and clone size are those of that table, while D and trimming were read from the DNA. The repertoire holds roughly 80,000 clones, with approximately 87% as singletons. The material sequenced was peripheral blood. The chain combines TRBV6-4 with TRBJ2-3; perhaps TRBD2 as D (6 bases). The TCR originated in a woman in her 70s with acute or convalescent COVID-19. This CDR3 is CASSLEGSSGDTQYF. CDR3 coding DNA: TGTGCCAGCAGTCTGGAGGGGTCATCAGGAGATACGCAGTATTTT.